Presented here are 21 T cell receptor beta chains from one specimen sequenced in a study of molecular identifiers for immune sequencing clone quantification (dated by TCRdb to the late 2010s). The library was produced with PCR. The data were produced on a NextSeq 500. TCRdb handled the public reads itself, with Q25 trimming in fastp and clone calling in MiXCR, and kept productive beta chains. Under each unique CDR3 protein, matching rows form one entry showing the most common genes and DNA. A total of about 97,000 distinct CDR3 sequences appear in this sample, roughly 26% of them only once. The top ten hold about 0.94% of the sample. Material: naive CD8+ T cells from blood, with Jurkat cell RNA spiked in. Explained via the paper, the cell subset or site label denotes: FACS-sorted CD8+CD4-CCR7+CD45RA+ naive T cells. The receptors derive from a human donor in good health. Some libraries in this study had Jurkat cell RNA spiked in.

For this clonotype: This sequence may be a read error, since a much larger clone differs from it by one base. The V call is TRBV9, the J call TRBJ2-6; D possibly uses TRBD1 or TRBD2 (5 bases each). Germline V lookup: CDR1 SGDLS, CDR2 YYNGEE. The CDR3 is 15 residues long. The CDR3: CASSVAWYGADVLTF. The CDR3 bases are TGTGCCAGCAGCGTAGCGTGGTACGGGGCCGACGTCCTGACTTTC.

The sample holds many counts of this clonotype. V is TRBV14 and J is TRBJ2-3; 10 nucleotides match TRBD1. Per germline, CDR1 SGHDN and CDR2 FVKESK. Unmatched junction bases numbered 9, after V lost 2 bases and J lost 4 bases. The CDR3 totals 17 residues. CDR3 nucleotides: TGTGCCAGCAGCCAAATGTCGGGACAGGGGTTCGCAGATACGCAGTATTTT. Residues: CASSQMSGQGFADTQYF. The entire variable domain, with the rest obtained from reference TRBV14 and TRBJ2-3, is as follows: EAGVTQFPSHSVIEKGQTVTLRCDPISGHDNLYWYRRVMGKEIKFLLHFVKESKQDESGMPNNRFLAERTGGTYSTLKVQPAELEDSGVYFCASSQMSGQGFADTQYFGPGTRLTVL.

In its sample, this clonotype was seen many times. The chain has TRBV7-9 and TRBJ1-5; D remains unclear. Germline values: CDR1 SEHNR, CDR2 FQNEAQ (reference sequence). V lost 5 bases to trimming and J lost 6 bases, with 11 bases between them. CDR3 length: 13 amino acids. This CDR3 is CASSPGLRQPQHF. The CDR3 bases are TGTGCCAGCAGCCCCGGACTCCGTCAGCCCCAGCATTTT.

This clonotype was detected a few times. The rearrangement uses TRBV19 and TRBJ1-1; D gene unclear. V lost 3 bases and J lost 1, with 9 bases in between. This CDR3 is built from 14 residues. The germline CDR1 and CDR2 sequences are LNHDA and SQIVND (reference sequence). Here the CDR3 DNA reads TGTGCCAGTAGTATGGCGGGTCAGAACACTGAAGCTTTCTTT. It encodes CASSMAGQNTEAFF.

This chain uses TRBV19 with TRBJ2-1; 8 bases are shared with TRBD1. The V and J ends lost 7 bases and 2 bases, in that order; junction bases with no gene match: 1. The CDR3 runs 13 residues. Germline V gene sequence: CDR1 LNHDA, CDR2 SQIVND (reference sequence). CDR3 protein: CASMTGAYNEQFF. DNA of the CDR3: TGTGCCAGTATGACAGGGGCCTACAATGAGCAGTTCTTC.

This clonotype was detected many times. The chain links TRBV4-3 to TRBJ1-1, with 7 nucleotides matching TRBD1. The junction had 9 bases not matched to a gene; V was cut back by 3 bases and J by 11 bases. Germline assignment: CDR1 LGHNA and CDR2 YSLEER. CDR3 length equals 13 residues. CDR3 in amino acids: CASSQAMGTVAFF. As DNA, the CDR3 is TGCGCCAGCAGCCAGGCCATGGGGACAGTTGCTTTCTTT.

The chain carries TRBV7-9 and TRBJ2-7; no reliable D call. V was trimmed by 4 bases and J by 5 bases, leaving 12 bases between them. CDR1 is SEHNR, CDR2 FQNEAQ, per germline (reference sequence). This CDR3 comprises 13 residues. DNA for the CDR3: TGTGCCAGCAGCTGTGATGACTGGGACGAGCAGTACTTC. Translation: CASSCDDWDEQYF.

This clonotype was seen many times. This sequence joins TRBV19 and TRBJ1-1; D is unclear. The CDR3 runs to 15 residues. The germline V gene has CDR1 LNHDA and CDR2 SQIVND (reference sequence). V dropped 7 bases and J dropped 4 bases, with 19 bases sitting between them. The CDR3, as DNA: TGTGCCAGTAATTGGGGAGAGTCCGAATTCACTGAAGCTTTCTTT. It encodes CASNWGESEFTEAFF.

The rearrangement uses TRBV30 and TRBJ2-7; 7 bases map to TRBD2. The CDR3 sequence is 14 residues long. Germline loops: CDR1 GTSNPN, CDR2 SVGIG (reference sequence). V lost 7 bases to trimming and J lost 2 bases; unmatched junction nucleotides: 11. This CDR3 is CAFCGAGDPYEQYF. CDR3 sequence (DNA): TGTGCCTTTTGCGGGGCGGGAGATCCCTACGAGCAGTACTTC.

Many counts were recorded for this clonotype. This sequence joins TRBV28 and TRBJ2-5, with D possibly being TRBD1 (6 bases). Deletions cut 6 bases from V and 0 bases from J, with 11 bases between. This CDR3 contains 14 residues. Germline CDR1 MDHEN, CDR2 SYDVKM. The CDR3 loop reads CASSSTGNQETQYF. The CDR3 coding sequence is TGTGCCAGCAGCTCCACAGGGAACCAAGAGACCCAGTACTTC.

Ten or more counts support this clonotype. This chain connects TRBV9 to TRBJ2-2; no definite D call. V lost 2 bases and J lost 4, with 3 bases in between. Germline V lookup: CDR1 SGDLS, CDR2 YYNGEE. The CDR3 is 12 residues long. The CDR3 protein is CASSVRTGELFF. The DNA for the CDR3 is TGTGCCAGCAGCGTTCGCACCGGGGAGCTGTTTTTT.

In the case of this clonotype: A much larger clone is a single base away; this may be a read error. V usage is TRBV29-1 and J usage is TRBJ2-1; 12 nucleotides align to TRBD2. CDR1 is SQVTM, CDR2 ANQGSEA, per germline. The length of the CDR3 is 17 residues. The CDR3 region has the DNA TGCGGCGTTGAGTGGCTAGCGGGAGGGATAGGGTACAATGAGCAGTTCTTC. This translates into CGVEWLAGGIGYNEQFF.

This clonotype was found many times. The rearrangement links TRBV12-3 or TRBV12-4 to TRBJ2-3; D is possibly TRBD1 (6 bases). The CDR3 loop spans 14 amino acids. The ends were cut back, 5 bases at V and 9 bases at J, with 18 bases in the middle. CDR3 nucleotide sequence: TGTGCCAGCAGTGGACAGCCGGGATCCAGCACGCAGTATTTT. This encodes CASSGQPGSSTQYF.

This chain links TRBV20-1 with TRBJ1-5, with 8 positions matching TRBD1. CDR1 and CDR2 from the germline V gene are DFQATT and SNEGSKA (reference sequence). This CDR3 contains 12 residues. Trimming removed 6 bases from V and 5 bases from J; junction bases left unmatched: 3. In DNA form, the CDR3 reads TGCAGTGCCAGGGGACAGGATCAGCCCCAGCATTTT. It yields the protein CSARGQDQPQHF.

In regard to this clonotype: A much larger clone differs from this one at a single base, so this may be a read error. The CDR3 here is CVSTVRKPRSTGELFF. The CDR3 bases are TGCGTCAGCACCGTGAGGAAACCCCGGAGCACCGGGGAGCTGTTTTTT. The gene calls are TRBV23-1 and TRBJ2-2; D not certain. TRBV23-1 is marked as an open reading frame, function uncertain. The CDR3 length is 16 residues.

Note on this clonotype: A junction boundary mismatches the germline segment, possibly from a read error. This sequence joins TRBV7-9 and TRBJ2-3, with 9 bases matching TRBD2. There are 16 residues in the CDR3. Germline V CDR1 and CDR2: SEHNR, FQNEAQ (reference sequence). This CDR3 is CARSLTSGPSTATQYF. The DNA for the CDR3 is TGTGCCCGCAGCTTGACTAGCGGCCCTAGCACCGCTACGCAGTATTTT.

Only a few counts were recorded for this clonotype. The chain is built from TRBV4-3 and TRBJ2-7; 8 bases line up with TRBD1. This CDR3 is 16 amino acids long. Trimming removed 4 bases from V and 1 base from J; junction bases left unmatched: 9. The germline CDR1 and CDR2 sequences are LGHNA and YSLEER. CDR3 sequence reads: CASSPSLDRGSYEQYF. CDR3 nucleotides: TGCGCCAGCAGCCCCTCTCTAGACAGGGGTTCCTACGAGCAGTACTTC.

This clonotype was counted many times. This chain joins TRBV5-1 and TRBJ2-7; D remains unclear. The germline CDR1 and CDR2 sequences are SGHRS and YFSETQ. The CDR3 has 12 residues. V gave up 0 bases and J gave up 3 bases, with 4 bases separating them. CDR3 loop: CASSLANYEQYF. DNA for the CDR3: TGCGCCAGCAGCTTGGCCAACTACGAGCAGTACTTC.

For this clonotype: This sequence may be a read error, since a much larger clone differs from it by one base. DNA of the CDR3: TGTGCCAGCAGCTTAGTGGGGACAAATTACGATGAGCAGTTCTTC. Protein: CASSLVGTNYDEQFF. The chain joins TRBV7-9 to TRBJ2-1, with D maybe TRBD1 (6 bases). In germline, CDR1 is SEHNR, CDR2 FQNEAQ (reference sequence). This CDR3 has 15 residues. With 1 base removed from V and 8 bases from J, the gap between germline ends came to 15 bases.

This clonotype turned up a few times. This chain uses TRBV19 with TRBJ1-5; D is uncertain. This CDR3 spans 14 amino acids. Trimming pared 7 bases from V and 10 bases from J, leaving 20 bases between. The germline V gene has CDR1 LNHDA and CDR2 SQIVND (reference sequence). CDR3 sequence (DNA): TGTGCCAGTACCATGGGAGCAGACATCAGTCCCCAGCATTTT. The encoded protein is CASTMGADISPQHF.

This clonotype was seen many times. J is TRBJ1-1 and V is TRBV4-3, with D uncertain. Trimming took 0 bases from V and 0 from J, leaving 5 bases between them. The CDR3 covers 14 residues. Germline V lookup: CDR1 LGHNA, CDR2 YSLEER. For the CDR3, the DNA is TGCGCCAGCAGCCAAGATCGGATGAACACTGAAGCTTTCTTT. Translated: CASSQDRMNTEAFF.